The next 10 T cell receptor beta chains were all read from a single sample in a study of T cells of healthy individuals. From the 5' RACE reads, TCRdb called clonotypes with MiXCR, one entry per CDR3 protein. Here the sample spans roughly 76,000 distinct CDR3 sequences, about 5% being singletons. All receptors come from a female donor in good health.

This clonotype was seen repeatedly, ten times or more. The chain employs TRBV2 and TRBJ1-1; D unresolved. From germline, CDR1 is SNHLY and CDR2 FYNNEI. The CDR3 totals 14 residues. The germline V and J ends were trimmed by 3 bases and 4 bases, with 12 bases remaining between them. The CDR3 loop reads CASSDAITGTEAFF. DNA of the CDR3: TGTGCCAGCAGTGATGCGATTACGGGCACTGAAGCTTTCTTT.

This clonotype has a count of ten or more. The rearrangement links TRBV7-8 to TRBJ2-2, with 11 positions matching TRBD2. V was pared by 6 bases and J by 7 bases, with 4 bases of the junction left unmatched. Germline V gene sequence: CDR1 SGHVS, CDR2 FQNEAQ. The CDR3 spans 14 residues. The CDR3 loop reads CASSVAGGVGELFF. DNA of the CDR3: TGTGCCAGCAGTGTAGCGGGAGGGGTCGGGGAGCTGTTTTTT.

This clonotype was observed a handful of times. CDR3: CSILSGSTGGEQYF. Written as DNA, the CDR3 is TGCAGCATATTGTCGGGCTCCACAGGGGGAGAGCAGTACTTC. V and J are TRBV29-1 and TRBJ2-7; TRBD1 aligns across 8 bases. Germline V lookup: CDR1 SQVTM, CDR2 ANQGSEA. The length of the CDR3 is 14 residues. V gave up 8 bases and J gave up 7 bases; unmatched junction bases: 16.

This clonotype was observed many times. V is TRBV4-3 and J is TRBJ2-2; D is perhaps TRBD2 (5 bases). Germline CDR1 and CDR2: LGHNA and YSLEER. V lost 0 bases to trimming and J lost 4 bases, with 9 bases between them. This CDR3 is built from 15 residues. The CDR3 loop is CASSQDLGSTGELFF. The CDR3 coding sequence is TGCGCCAGCAGCCAAGATTTGGGGAGCACCGGGGAGCTGTTTTTT.

The chain carries TRBV21-1 and TRBJ2-7; TRBD1 reflects the table's D call only, with no check against the DNA. TRBV21-1 counts as a pseudogene. The CDR3 consists of 15 residues. The CDR3 spells CARVGGQGTYYEQYF. The DNA for the CDR3 is TGTGCCCGCGTGGGAGGACAGGGAACGTACTACGAGCAGTACTTC.

There are many counts of this clonotype. This chain uses TRBV6-2 or TRBV6-3 with TRBJ2-2; no clear D gene. This CDR3 spans 11 amino acids. Germline V gives CDR1 MNHEY, CDR2 SVGEGT. V was clipped by 8 bases and J by 6 bases, with 7 bases between them. The CDR3 DNA reads TGTGCCAGCCGGGTCCCCGGGGAGCTGTTTTTT. Translation: CASRVPGELFF.

This clonotype was detected a few times. This rearrangement joins TRBV19 to TRBJ1-2, with a tentative D call TRBD1 (5 bases). The V end was cut by 7 bases, the J end by 5 bases, with 14 bases between. Germline V CDR1 and CDR2: LNHDA, SQIVND (reference sequence). The CDR3 is 13 amino acids. CDR3 residues: CASMPWGLYGYTF. CDR3 in DNA: TGTGCCAGTATGCCCTGGGGGTTATATGGCTACACCTTC.

This clonotype was observed many times. CDR3 DNA sequence: TGCAGCGTTGGGTGGGCTAGCTCCTACAATGAGCAGTTCTTC. Translating it yields CSVGWASSYNEQFF. The genes are TRBV29-1 and TRBJ2-1; D call uncertain. The CDR3 has 14 residues. Trimming left V 4 bases short and J 0 bases short, with 10 bases between. CDR1 and CDR2 (germline): SQVTM, ANQGSEA.

In its sample, this clonotype was seen many times. The rearrangement uses TRBV5-4 and TRBJ2-7, with 8 bases lining up with TRBD1. Trimming at V came to 4 bases and at J to 3 bases, leaving 3 bases not matched to a gene. The CDR3 has 13 amino acids. CDR1 is SGHNT, CDR2 YYREEE, per germline (reference sequence). The CDR3 bases are TGTGCCAGCAGCCGGACAGGGTTCTACGAGCAGTACTTC. This encodes CASSRTGFYEQYF.

This clonotype was counted many times. V usage is TRBV11-2 and J usage is TRBJ2-7; 11 bases are a match to TRBD2. CDR1 and CDR2 (germline): SGHAT, FQNNGV. V dropped 1 base and J dropped 7; count of bases not matched to a gene: 6. CDR3 length: 15 residues. The DNA of the CDR3 is TGTGCCAGCAGCTTAGGAAGTGGACTAGCGGGTGAGCAGTACTTC. It codes for CASSLGSGLAGEQYF.